These 17 T cell receptor beta chains were all obtained from the same sample, sequenced in a study of T cell responses to AZD1222 COVID-19 vaccine. The protocol was immunoSEQ multiplex PCR, while the TCRdb copy is restricted to in-frame clones and leaves out a portion. The table shows around 120,000 clones, with roughly 89% occurring only once. Sequences were derived from peripheral blood, sampled on day 0 of AZD1222 vaccination. The receptors here all came from an adult in good health.

Concerning this clone: The sample carries other DNA sequences with the same CDR3. V and J are TRBV7-2 and TRBJ2-7; D is undetermined. Germline V gene data show CDR1 as SGHTA and CDR2 as FQGNSA. The CDR3 is 15 amino acids. V gave up 0 bases and J gave up 0 bases, with 9 bases separating them. CDR3 DNA: TGTGCCAGCAGCTTAGCGGGCGGAAGCTCCTACGAGCAGTACTTC. Protein product: CASSLAGGSSYEQYF.

This chain links TRBV18 with TRBJ1-2; D gene ambiguous. The CDR3 is 13 residues long. In germline, CDR1 is KGHSH, CDR2 LQKENI. V was clipped by 6 bases and J by 8 bases, with 16 bases between them. CDR3 residues: CASSEGMVEGYTF. The CDR3 region has the DNA TGTGCCAGCTCTGAAGGTATGGTCGAAGGCTACACCTTC.

The V and J genes are TRBV5-1 and TRBJ2-1, with D possibly TRBD1 on 5 matching bases. Germline CDR1 is SGHRS and CDR2 is YFSETQ. Between the trimmed V and J ends, which lost 0 bases and 1 base, there was a span of 11 bases. The CDR3 totals 16 residues. In nucleotides, the CDR3 is TGCGCCAGCAGCTTGGGGCAAGGGGCGTCCTACAATGAGCAGTTCTTC. Translated, it gives CASSLGQGASYNEQFF.

The chain links TRBV5-5 to TRBJ1-2, with unresolved D. Germline assignment: CDR1 SGHKS and CDR2 YYEKEE (reference sequence). V gave up 0 bases and J gave up 6 bases, with 12 bases separating them. This CDR3 spans 14 amino acids. CDR3 sequence reads: CASSLERGRDGYTF. The CDR3 DNA is TGTGCCAGCAGCTTGGAGCGGGGTAGGGATGGCTACACCTTC.

The chain has TRBV2 and TRBJ1-1; 9 positions agree with TRBD1. J gave up 0 bases and V 3 bases, and 5 bases lay outside the gene matches. The V gene's germline CDR1 is SNHLY and CDR2 FYNNEI. This CDR3 comprises 16 residues. CDR3 sequence (DNA): TGTGCCAGCAGTGACGCCGGGACAGGGATGAACACTGAAGCTTTCTTT. Translation: CASSDAGTGMNTEAFF.

As regards this clone: In the same sample, other DNA sequences code for this CDR3. The V gene is TRBV5-1, the J gene TRBJ1-1; 7 nucleotides align to TRBD1. This CDR3 comprises 14 residues. The V gene's germline CDR1 is SGHRS and CDR2 YFSETQ. V lost 8 bases, J lost 1 base, and 8 bases stayed unmatched. The CDR3 here is CASSLGTANTEAFF. In DNA, the CDR3 is TGCGCCAGTTCACTCGGGACAGCGAACACTGAAGCTTTCTTT.

CDR3 residues: CASSYPQEAFF. DNA of the CDR3: TGTGCCAGCAGTTACCCTCAAGAAGCTTTCTTT. The J gene is TRBJ1-1, the V gene TRBV6-6; D unresolved. The CDR3 sequence is 11 residues long. From germline, CDR1 is MNHNY and CDR2 SVGAGI (reference sequence). Trimming left V 2 bases short and J 8 bases short, with 6 bases between.

The CDR3 reads CASSLPGTDYGYTF. Here the CDR3 DNA reads TGTGCCAGCAGCTTACCCGGGACGGACTATGGCTACACCTTC. The chain recombines TRBV7-9 with TRBJ1-2, with TRBD1 as a possible D gene (5 bases). The CDR3 length is 14 residues. Trimming stripped 2 bases from V and 3 bases from J, with 10 bases between. Germline lookup yields CDR1 SEHNR and CDR2 FQNEAQ (reference sequence).

The chain is built from TRBV9 and TRBJ1-3; D gene unclear. Germline CDR1 SGDLS, CDR2 YYNGEE. V was trimmed by 3 bases and J by 0 bases, leaving 10 bases between them. The CDR3 contains 15 residues. This CDR3 reads CASSAEGGSGNTIYF. CDR3 DNA: TGTGCCAGCAGCGCCGAGGGAGGCTCTGGAAACACCATATATTTT.

This clone was recorded once. V and J are TRBV13 and TRBJ2-7, with TRBD2 as a possible D gene (6 bases). Germline CDR1 is PRHDT and CDR2 is FYEKMQ (reference sequence). The CDR3 sequence is 16 residues long. The V end lost 0 bases, the J end lost 5 bases, and 17 bases lay between the germline ends. The CDR3 loop reads CASSLGGGNMVHEQYF. The CDR3 DNA follows: TGTGCCAGCAGCTTAGGTGGAGGGAATATGGTCCACGAGCAGTACTTC.

The gene calls are TRBV18 and TRBJ1-1, with D perhaps TRBD1 (6 bases). V lost 0 bases to trimming and J lost 5 bases, with 19 bases between them. Germline V gene lookup returns CDR1 KGHSH and CDR2 LQKENI. There are 17 residues in the CDR3. DNA for the CDR3: TGTGCCAGCTCACCACCTAGGTCGACAGGTGGTGGGACTGAAGCTTTCTTT. Translation: CASSPPRSTGGGTEAFF.

The chain is built from TRBV5-4 and TRBJ1-1; TRBD1 might be the D (5 bases). CDR1 is SGHNT, CDR2 YYREEE, per germline (reference sequence). This CDR3 comprises 12 residues. Trimming removed 9 bases from V and 3 bases from J, with 12 bases in between. The CDR3 nucleotides are TGTGCCATCTCTCGGGGGTACACTGAAGCTTTCTTT. This gives the protein CAISRGYTEAFF.

The chain joins TRBV11-2 to TRBJ2-2; no clear D gene. The V gene's germline CDR1 is SGHAT and CDR2 FQNNGV. This CDR3 has 14 amino acids. V was pared by 2 bases and J by 6 bases, with 10 bases between. The CDR3 sequence is CASSLSYSAGELFF. The CDR3 nucleotides are TGTGCCAGCAGCTTAAGCTACTCGGCCGGGGAGCTGTTTTTT. The whole variable domain, remainder taken from reference TRBV11-2 and TRBJ2-2, is EAGVAQSPRYKIIEKRQSVAFWCNPISGHATLYWYQQILGQGPKLLIQFQNNGVVDDSQLPKDRFSAERLKGVDSTLKIQPAKLEDSAVYLCASSLSYSAGELFFGEGSRLTVL.

This chain connects TRBV6-2 or TRBV6-3 to TRBJ2-2; D gene uncertain. The germline V gene has CDR1 MNHEY and CDR2 SVGEGT. Between the trimmed V and J ends, which lost 4 bases and 1 base, there was a span of 7 bases. The CDR3 extends over 14 amino acids. CDR3 DNA: TGTGCCAGCAGTTCTTGGGAGAACACCGGGGAGCTGTTTTTT. This sequence encodes CASSSWENTGELFF.

The V gene is TRBV14, the J gene TRBJ2-1; 9 bases match TRBD2. V dropped 6 bases and J dropped 4; count of bases not matched to a gene: 7. The germline V gene has CDR1 SGHDN and CDR2 FVKESK. The CDR3 length is 15 residues. CDR3 DNA: TGTGCCAGCAGTCTTACTAGCGGGTGGTACAATGAGCAGTTCTTC. Amino acids: CASSLTSGWYNEQFF.

The rearrangement uses TRBV18 and TRBJ1-1; 8 positions agree with TRBD1. Germline trimming cut 6 bases from V and 1 base from J; bases unmatched to any gene: 4. Germline V CDR1 and CDR2: KGHSH, LQKENI. The CDR3 extends over 14 amino acids. CDR3 DNA sequence: TGTGCCAGCTCTCGTGGGACAGGGAACACTGAAGCTTTCTTT. It encodes CASSRGTGNTEAFF.

The gene calls are TRBV7-9 and TRBJ1-5; D is undetermined. V shed 3 bases and J shed 1 base, with 13 bases lying between them. Per the germline V gene, CDR1 is SEHNR and CDR2 is FQNEAQ (reference sequence). The CDR3 is made up of 16 amino acids. CDR3 DNA: TGTGCCAGCAGCTTGACTGGGCCGGGCAGCAATCAGCCCCAGCATTTT. Amino acid sequence: CASSLTGPGSNQPQHF.